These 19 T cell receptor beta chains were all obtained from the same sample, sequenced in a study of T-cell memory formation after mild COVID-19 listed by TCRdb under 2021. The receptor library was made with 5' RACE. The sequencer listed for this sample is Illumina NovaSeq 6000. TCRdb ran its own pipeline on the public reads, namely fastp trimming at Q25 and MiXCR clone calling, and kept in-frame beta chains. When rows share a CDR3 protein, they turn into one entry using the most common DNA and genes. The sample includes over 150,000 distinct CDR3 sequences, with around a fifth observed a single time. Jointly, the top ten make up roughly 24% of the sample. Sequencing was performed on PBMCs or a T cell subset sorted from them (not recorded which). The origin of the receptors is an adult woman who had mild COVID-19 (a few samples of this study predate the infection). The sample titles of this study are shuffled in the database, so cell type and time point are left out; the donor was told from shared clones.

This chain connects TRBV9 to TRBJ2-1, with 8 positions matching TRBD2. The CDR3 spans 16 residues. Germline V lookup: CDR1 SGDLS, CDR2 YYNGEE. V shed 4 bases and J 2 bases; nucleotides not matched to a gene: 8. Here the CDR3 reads CASSPILAAAYNEQFF. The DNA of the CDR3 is TGTGCCAGCAGCCCGATACTAGCGGCCGCCTACAATGAGCAGTTCTTC.

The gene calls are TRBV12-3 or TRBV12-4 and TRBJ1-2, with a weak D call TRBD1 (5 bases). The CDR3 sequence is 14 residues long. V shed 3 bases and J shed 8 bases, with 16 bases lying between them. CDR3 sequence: CASSFEGDGGGYTF. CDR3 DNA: TGTGCCAGCAGTTTTGAGGGCGACGGGGGAGGCTACACCTTC.

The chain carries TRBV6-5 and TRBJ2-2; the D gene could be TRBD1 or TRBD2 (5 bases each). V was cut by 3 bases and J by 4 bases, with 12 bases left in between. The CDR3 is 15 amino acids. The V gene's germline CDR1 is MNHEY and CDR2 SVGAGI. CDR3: CASSYYEGFTGELFF. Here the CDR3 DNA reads TGTGCCAGCAGTTATTACGAGGGGTTCACCGGGGAGCTGTTTTTT.

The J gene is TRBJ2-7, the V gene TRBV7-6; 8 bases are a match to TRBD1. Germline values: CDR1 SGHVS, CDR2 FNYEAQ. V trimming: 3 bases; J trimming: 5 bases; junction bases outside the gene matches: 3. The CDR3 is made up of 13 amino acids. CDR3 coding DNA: TGTGCCAGCAGCTTTGGACAGGGCGACGAGCAGTACTTC. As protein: CASSFGQGDEQYF. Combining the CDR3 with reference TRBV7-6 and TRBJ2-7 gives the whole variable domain GAGVSQSPRYKVTKRGQDVALRCDPISGHVSLYWYRQALGQGPEFLTYFNYEAQQDKSGLPNDRFSAERPEGSISTLTIQRTEQRDSAMYRCASSFGQGDEQYFGPGTRLTVT.

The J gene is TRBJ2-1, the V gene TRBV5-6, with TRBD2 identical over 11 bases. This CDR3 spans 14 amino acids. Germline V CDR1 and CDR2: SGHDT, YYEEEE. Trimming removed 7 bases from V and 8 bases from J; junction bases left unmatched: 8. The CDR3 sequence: CASEQVAGGDEQFF. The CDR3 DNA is TGTGCCAGCGAGCAAGTAGCGGGAGGGGATGAGCAGTTCTTC.

DNA for the CDR3: TGTGCCAGCAGCGTCGTGAGCCAGGAGACCCAGTACTTC. Its protein product is CASSVVSQETQYF. This rearrangement joins TRBV12-3 or TRBV12-4 to TRBJ2-5; D is unclear. V gave up 6 bases and J gave up 5 bases, with 13 bases separating them. CDR3 length: 13 residues.

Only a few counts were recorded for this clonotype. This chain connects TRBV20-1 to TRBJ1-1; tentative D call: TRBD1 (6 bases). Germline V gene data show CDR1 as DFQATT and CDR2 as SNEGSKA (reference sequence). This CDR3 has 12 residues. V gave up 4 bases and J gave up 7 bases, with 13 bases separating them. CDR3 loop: CSAISYRDEAFF. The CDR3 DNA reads TGCAGTGCTATCTCTTACAGGGATGAAGCTTTCTTT.

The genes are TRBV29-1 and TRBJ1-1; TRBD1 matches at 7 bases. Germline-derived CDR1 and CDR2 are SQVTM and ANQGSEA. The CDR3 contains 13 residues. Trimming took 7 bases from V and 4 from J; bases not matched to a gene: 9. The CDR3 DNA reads TGCAGCGCTGTGCAGGGGGTGGTCACTGAAGCTTTCTTT. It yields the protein CSAVQGVVTEAFF.

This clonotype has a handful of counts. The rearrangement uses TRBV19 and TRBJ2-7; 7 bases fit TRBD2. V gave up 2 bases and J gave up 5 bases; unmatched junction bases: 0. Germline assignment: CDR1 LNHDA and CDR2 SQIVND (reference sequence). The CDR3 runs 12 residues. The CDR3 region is CASSISGDEQYF. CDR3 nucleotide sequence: TGTGCCAGTAGTATAAGCGGGGACGAGCAGTACTTC.

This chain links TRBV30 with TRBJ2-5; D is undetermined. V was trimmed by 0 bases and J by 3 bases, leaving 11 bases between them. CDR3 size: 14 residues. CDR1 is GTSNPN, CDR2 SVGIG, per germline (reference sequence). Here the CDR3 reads CAWSVVVGKETQYF. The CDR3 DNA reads TGTGCCTGGAGTGTAGTCGTGGGCAAAGAGACCCAGTACTTC.

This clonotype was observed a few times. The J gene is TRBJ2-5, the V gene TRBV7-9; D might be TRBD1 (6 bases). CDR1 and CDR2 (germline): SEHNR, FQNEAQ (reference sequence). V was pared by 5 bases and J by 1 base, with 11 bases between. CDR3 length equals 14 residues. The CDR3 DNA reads TGTGCCAGCAGCCCGGACAGAAGCCAAGAGACCCAGTACTTC. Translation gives CASSPDRSQETQYF.

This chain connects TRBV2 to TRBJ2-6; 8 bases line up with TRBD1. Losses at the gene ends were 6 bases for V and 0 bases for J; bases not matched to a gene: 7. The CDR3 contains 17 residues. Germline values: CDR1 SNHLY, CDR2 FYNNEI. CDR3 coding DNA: TGTGCCAGCAGCCTGACAGGGGACCTCTCTGGGGCCAACGTCCTGACTTTC. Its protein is CASSLTGDLSGANVLTF.

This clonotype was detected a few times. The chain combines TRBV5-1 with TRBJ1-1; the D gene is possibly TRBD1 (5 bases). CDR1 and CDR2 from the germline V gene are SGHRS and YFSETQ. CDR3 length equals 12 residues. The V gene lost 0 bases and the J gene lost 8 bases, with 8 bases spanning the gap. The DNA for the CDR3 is TGCGCCAGCAGCTTGGAGGGGCGCGAAGCTTTCTTT. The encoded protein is CASSLEGREAFF.

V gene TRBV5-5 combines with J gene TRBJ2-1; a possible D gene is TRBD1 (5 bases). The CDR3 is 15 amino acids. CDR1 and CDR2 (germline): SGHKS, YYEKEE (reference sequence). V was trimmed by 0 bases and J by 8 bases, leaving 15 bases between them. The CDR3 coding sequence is TGTGCCAGCAGCTTGGCATGGACATCTTGGGATGAGCAGTTCTTC. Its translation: CASSLAWTSWDEQFF.

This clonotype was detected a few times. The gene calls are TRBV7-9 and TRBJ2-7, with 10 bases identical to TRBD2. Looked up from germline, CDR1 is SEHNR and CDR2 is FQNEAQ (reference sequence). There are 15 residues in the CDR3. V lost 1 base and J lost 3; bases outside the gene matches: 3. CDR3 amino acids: CASSLEASGGYEQYF. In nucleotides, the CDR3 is TGTGCCAGCAGCTTAGAAGCTAGCGGGGGCTACGAGCAGTACTTC.

The DNA of the CDR3 is TGCAGCGTTGCCTCGAACACTGAAGCTTTCTTT. It encodes CSVASNTEAFF. J is TRBJ1-1 and V is TRBV29-1; D gene ambiguous. The V gene's germline CDR1 is SQVTM and CDR2 ANQGSEA. The CDR3 is 11 residues long. Trimming took 4 bases from V and 1 from J, leaving 4 bases between them.

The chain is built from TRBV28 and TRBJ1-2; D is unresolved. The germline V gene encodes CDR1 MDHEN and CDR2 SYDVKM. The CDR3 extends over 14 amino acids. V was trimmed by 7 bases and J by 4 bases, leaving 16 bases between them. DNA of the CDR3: TGTGCCAGCACCCCATCGGTACAGCCCTATGGCTACACCTTC. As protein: CASTPSVQPYGYTF.

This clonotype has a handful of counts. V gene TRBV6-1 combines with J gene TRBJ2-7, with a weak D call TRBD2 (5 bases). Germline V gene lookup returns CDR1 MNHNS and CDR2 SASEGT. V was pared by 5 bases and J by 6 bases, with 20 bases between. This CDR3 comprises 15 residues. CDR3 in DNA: TGTGCCAGCAGTCTAGCTACTTTGGCCGTCCTCGAGCAGTACTTC. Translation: CASSLATLAVLEQYF.

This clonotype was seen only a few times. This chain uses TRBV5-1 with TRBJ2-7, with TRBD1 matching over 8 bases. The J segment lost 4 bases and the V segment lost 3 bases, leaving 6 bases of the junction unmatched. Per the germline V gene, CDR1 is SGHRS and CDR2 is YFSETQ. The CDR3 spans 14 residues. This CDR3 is CASSWTGYPYEQYF. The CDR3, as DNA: TGCGCCAGCAGCTGGACAGGGTACCCATACGAGCAGTACTTC.